One and the same sample provided the 21 T cell receptor beta chains below, sequenced in a study of T cell changes during pregnancy in multiple sclerosis. TCRdb keeps only in-frame clones here, not all; method: immunoSEQ multiplex PCR. Found here are some 49,000 clones, about 90% of them singletons; the top ten hold about 0.36%. The input for sequencing was CD4+ T cells from peripheral blood mononuclear cells, taken in the second trimester of pregnancy. The receptors shown here come from a female donor in good health, enrolled as a control in a pregnancy study.

The CDR3 DNA sequence: TGTGCCAGCAGTGAAGAGGAAGGGGGTGGCTACACCTTC. This gives the protein CASSEEEGGGYTF. The chain joins TRBV6-1 to TRBJ1-2; D might be TRBD1 (6 bases). The V gene's germline CDR1 is MNHNS and CDR2 SASEGT. The germline V and J ends were trimmed by 1 base and 7 bases, with 10 bases remaining between them. This CDR3 spans 13 amino acids.

V usage is TRBV5-6 and J usage is TRBJ1-2; tentative D call: TRBD1 (5 bases). V was pared by 0 bases and J by 5 bases, with 11 bases between. Per germline, CDR1 SGHDT and CDR2 YYEEEE. The CDR3 is 14 residues long. CDR3: CASSLGGARYGYTF. CDR3 DNA sequence: TGTGCCAGCAGCTTGGGGGGCGCGAGGTATGGCTACACCTTC.

The chain employs TRBV7-3 and TRBJ2-1, with D maybe TRBD1 (6 bases). CDR3 size: 13 residues. Trimming cost V 5 bases and J 6 bases, with 11 bases left between them. The germline V gene has CDR1 SGHTA and CDR2 FQGTGA. CDR3 region: CASSTGQINEQFF. The CDR3 nucleotides are TGTGCCAGCAGCACCGGACAGATCAATGAGCAGTTCTTC.

This clone was recorded once. The V and J genes are TRBV5-1 and TRBJ2-4; unclear D gene. Germline assignment: CDR1 SGHRS and CDR2 YFSETQ. V was shortened by 1 base and J by 0 bases, with 5 bases between the two germline ends. The CDR3 contains 14 residues. The CDR3 DNA follows: TGCGCCAGCAGCTTGTCGGGAGCCAAAAACATTCAGTACTTC. Its translation is CASSLSGAKNIQYF.

This rearrangement joins TRBV30 to TRBJ1-2, with D uncertain. The CDR3 loop spans 13 amino acids. Germline CDR1 reads GTSNPN; CDR2 reads SVGIG (reference sequence). The V end was cut by 0 bases, the J end by 4 bases, with 9 bases between. In DNA form, the CDR3 reads TGTGCCTGGAGTGTACACATGGTCTATGGCTACACCTTC. It specifies CAWSVHMVYGYTF. The full variable domain, its missing parts supplied by reference TRBV30 and TRBJ1-2, is SQTIHQWPATLVQPVGSPLSLECTVEGTSNPNLYWYRQAAGRGLQLLFYSVGIGQISSEVPQNLSASRPQDRQFILSSKKLLLSDSGFYLCAWSVHMVYGYTFGSGTRLTVV.

V is TRBV4-2 and J is TRBJ2-2; a weak D match, TRBD2 (6 bases). The germline gives CDR1 LGHNA, CDR2 YNFKEQ. This CDR3 region has 16 residues. V was shortened by 1 base and J by 6 bases, with 15 bases between the two germline ends. CDR3 region: CASSQGGRGRSGELFF. The CDR3 bases are TGTGCCAGCAGCCAAGGCGGTCGGGGGAGGTCCGGGGAGCTGTTTTTT.

This clone showed up just once. The chain combines TRBV5-4 with TRBJ2-1, with D possibly TRBD2 on 7 matching bases. This CDR3 is 15 amino acids long. Per the germline V gene, CDR1 is SGHNT and CDR2 is YYREEE (reference sequence). V was trimmed by 5 bases and J by 0 bases, leaving 12 bases between them. CDR3 loop: CASSPGGPSYNEQFF. The CDR3 DNA reads TGTGCCAGCAGTCCGGGGGGCCCCTCCTACAATGAGCAGTTCTTC.

This clone was observed once. The gene calls are TRBV18 and TRBJ2-2; the match to TRBD1 covers 7 bases. Trimming cost V 3 bases and J 6 bases; bases outside gene matches: 7. The CDR3 has 15 residues. Germline V CDR1 and CDR2: KGHSH, LQKENI. CDR3 DNA: TGTGCCAGCTCACCCCGTTTAGGGGGCTCCGGGGAGCTGTTTTTT. Translating gives CASSPRLGGSGELFF.

The chain carries TRBV7-2 and TRBJ1-2; a possible D gene is TRBD1 (5 bases). In germline, CDR1 is SGHTA, CDR2 FQGNSA. The length of the CDR3 is 14 residues. Trimming shortened V by 1 base and J by 8 bases, and 14 bases separated the two germline ends. The CDR3 reads CASSLERGAQGYTF. The CDR3 DNA sequence: TGTGCCAGCAGCTTAGAGCGCGGGGCTCAAGGCTACACCTTC.

This chain connects TRBV2 to TRBJ1-1; perhaps TRBD1 as D (6 bases). Germline CDR1 reads SNHLY; CDR2 reads FYNNEI. The CDR3 contains 14 residues. V gave up 5 bases and J gave up 3 bases, with 13 bases separating them. In nucleotides, the CDR3 is TGTGCCAGCAGTCCCCTAACAGGGTACACTGAAGCTTTCTTT. It translates to CASSPLTGYTEAFF.

In DNA, the CDR3 is TGTGCCAGCAGCTTACACGGGGGGGCTGGAGGGGAGCTGTTTTTT. Amino acid sequence: CASSLHGGAGGELFF. The chain carries TRBV7-3 and TRBJ2-2; 8 bases are shared with TRBD2. This CDR3 has 15 residues. Germline-derived CDR1 and CDR2 are SGHTA and FQGTGA. With 2 bases clipped from V and 8 bases from J, the junction kept 7 bases outside the gene matches.

V is TRBV30 and J is TRBJ2-3; the D is unclear. The V gene's germline CDR1 is GTSNPN and CDR2 SVGIG (reference sequence). The CDR3 extends over 14 amino acids. With 5 bases removed from V and 0 bases from J, the gap between germline ends came to 12 bases. The CDR3 spells CAWRLSLSTDTQYF. The CDR3 DNA is TGTGCCTGGCGTTTGAGTCTTAGCACAGATACGCAGTATTTT.

The gene calls are TRBV18 and TRBJ1-4; D remains unclear. The CDR3 sequence is 14 residues long. Between the trimmed V and J ends, which lost 3 bases and 5 bases, there was a span of 10 bases. Germline V gene data show CDR1 as KGHSH and CDR2 as LQKENI. In DNA form, the CDR3 reads TGTGCCAGCTCACCGAACAGCCCGAATGAAAAACTGTTTTTT. This encodes CASSPNSPNEKLFF. Drawing the rest from reference TRBV18 and TRBJ1-4, the complete variable domain is NAGVMQNPRHLVRRRGQEARLRCSPMKGHSHVYWYRQLPEEGLKFMVYLQKENIIDESGMPKERFSAEFPKEGPSILRIQQVVRGDSAAYFCASSPNSPNEKLFFGSGTQLSVL.

This clone was counted a single time. V and J are TRBV5-1 and TRBJ2-3, with D possibly TRBD1 on 5 matching bases. The CDR3 runs to 15 residues. Germline V gives CDR1 SGHRS, CDR2 YFSETQ. Trimming cost V 0 bases and J 1 base, with 9 bases left between them. The CDR3 DNA reads TGCGCCAGCAGCTTGGCCCAGGGCCGCACAGATACGCAGTATTTT. Amino acids: CASSLAQGRTDTQYF.

This clone was detected once. J is TRBJ1-5 and V is TRBV7-8; 8 bases fit TRBD1. The germline V gene has CDR1 SGHVS and CDR2 FQNEAQ. Unmatched junction bases numbered 3, after V lost 3 bases and J lost 5 bases. The CDR3 sequence is 14 residues long. CDR3 protein: CASSFLQGDQPQHF. In nucleotides, the CDR3 is TGTGCCAGCAGCTTTCTACAGGGGGATCAGCCCCAGCATTTT. The full variable domain, with the rest looked up from reference TRBV7-8 and TRBJ1-5, is GAGVSQSPRYKVAKRGQDVALRCDPISGHVSLFWYQQALGQGPEFLTYFQNEAQLDKSGLPSDRFFAERPEGSVSTLKIQRTQQEDSAVYLCASSFLQGDQPQHFGDGTRLSIL.

The gene calls are TRBV6-5 and TRBJ1-4; unclear D gene. The germline CDR1 and CDR2 sequences are MNHEY and SVGAGI. V was shortened by 6 bases and J by 0 bases, with 11 bases between the two germline ends. The CDR3 extends over 15 amino acids. CDR3 loop: CASRYQDATNEKLFF. The CDR3 nucleotides are TGTGCCAGCAGATATCAGGATGCAACTAATGAAAAACTGTTTTTT.

The chain has TRBV5-6 and TRBJ1-2; 8 nucleotides align to TRBD1. The germline V gene has CDR1 SGHDT and CDR2 YYEEEE. V lost 4 bases to trimming and J lost 8 bases; unmatched junction nucleotides: 13. CDR3 length equals 15 residues. CDR3 amino acids: CASSVGQGGWQGYTF. The CDR3 coding sequence is TGTGCCAGCAGCGTCGGACAGGGTGGTTGGCAAGGCTACACCTTC.

The chain couples TRBV4-3 to TRBJ2-7, with 16 bases identical to TRBD2. The CDR3 has 18 residues. Germline V CDR1 and CDR2: LGHNA, YSLEER. The V and J ends lost 0 bases and 7 bases, in that order; junction bases with no gene match: 9. CDR3 residues: CASSQERGTSGGAGEQYF. CDR3 bases: TGCGCCAGCAGCCAAGAAAGAGGGACTAGCGGGGGGGCAGGGGAGCAGTACTTC.

This chain uses TRBV11-2 with TRBJ2-7, with 14 bases matching TRBD2. From germline, CDR1 is SGHAT and CDR2 FQNNGV. The V gene end was trimmed by 3 bases and the J gene end by 5 bases; junction bases not matched to a gene: 3. The CDR3 runs 15 residues. The chain's CDR3 is CASSFGLAGGHEQYF. The CDR3 region has the DNA TGTGCCAGCAGCTTCGGACTAGCGGGGGGCCACGAGCAGTACTTC.

The chain has TRBV4-2 and TRBJ2-5; 11 bases fit TRBD2. Trimming took 6 bases from V and 3 from J; bases not matched to a gene: 12. This CDR3 region has 17 residues. The V gene's germline CDR1 is LGHNA and CDR2 YNFKEQ. The CDR3 nucleotides are TGTGCCAGCAGTCAGGGGATAACTAGCGGGGGTAAAGAGACCCAGTACTTC. The encoded protein is CASSQGITSGGKETQYF.

This chain joins TRBV19 and TRBJ1-3; D ambiguous. Germline lookup yields CDR1 LNHDA and CDR2 SQIVND (reference sequence). The CDR3 has 12 amino acids. Trimming took 9 bases from V and 8 from J, leaving 14 bases between them. CDR3: CASQWEGHTIYF. The CDR3 nucleotides are TGTGCCAGCCAATGGGAGGGCCACACCATATATTTT.